One and the same sample provided the 20 T cell receptor beta chains below, sequenced in a study of human T cells and chemical hapten exposure. The time point was: patch test 2, 6 weeks after DPC sensitization. Noted treatment: therapeutic diphenylcyclopropenone sensitization with weekly scalp DPC. TCRdb redid the calling of the RACE reads with MiXCR, one entry per CDR3 protein. The sample records about 70,000 distinct CDR3 sequences, approximately 9% being singletons. The source was whole blood, collected in connection with sensitization to the hapten diphenylcyclopropenone (DPC). These receptors were obtained from a woman between 50 and 59 years old with alopecia areata. Some clones in this sample may be carry-over from other donors' samples.

V and J are TRBV4-1 and TRBJ1-1; D uncertain. The CDR3 is 15 residues long. V lost 0 bases to trimming and J lost 0 bases, with 8 bases between them. CDR1 and CDR2 (germline): MGHRA, YSYEKL. The CDR3: CASSQEVSLNTEAFF. In nucleotides, the CDR3 is TGCGCCAGCAGCCAAGAGGTCAGCCTGAACACTGAAGCTTTCTTT.

Only a few counts were recorded for this clonotype. The V call is TRBV5-1, the J call TRBJ2-3; D remains ambiguous. This CDR3 is built from 13 residues. Germline CDR1 and CDR2: SGHRS and YFSETQ. V lost 1 base and J lost 3, with 6 bases in between. The DNA for the CDR3 is TGCGCCAGCAGCTTGTTCGGGACAGATACGCAGTATTTT. This gives the protein CASSLFGTDTQYF.

This clonotype was observed at least ten times. The chain links TRBV20-1 to TRBJ2-7; a possible D gene is TRBD2 (6 bases). This CDR3 has 15 residues. V was clipped by 6 bases and J by 0 bases, with 18 bases between them. Germline V gene data show CDR1 as DFQATT and CDR2 as SNEGSKA (reference sequence). CDR3 sequence: CSAPRERALSYEQYF. The DNA for the CDR3 is TGCAGTGCGCCCAGAGAGCGGGCCCTCTCCTACGAGCAGTACTTC.

This clonotype occurred a few times. The genes are TRBV12-3 or TRBV12-4 and TRBJ2-5, with D unclear. This CDR3 spans 16 amino acids. The ends were cut back, 1 base at V and 0 bases at J, with 12 bases in the middle. In DNA, the CDR3 is TGTGCCAGCAGTTTAGGAAGGACGGAGTACCAAGAGACCCAGTACTTC. Protein product: CASSLGRTEYQETQYF.

V gene TRBV12-3 or TRBV12-4 combines with J gene TRBJ2-7; D not resolved. V was shortened by 1 base and J by 0 bases, with 7 bases between the two germline ends. The CDR3 extends over 14 amino acids. The CDR3 DNA reads as TGTGCCAGCAGTTTAGAAGCGAGCTCCTACGAGCAGTACTTC. This encodes CASSLEASSYEQYF.

V is TRBV19 and J is TRBJ1-5; no reliable D call. The CDR3 length is 17 residues. Germline loops: CDR1 LNHDA, CDR2 SQIVND (reference sequence). The ends were cut back, 3 bases at V and 4 bases at J, with 19 bases in the middle. CDR3 bases: TGTGCCAGTAGTATTGGAGGGCAGCGTAGATTGAATCAGCCCCAGCATTTT. This sequence encodes CASSIGGQRRLNQPQHF.

In this sample, this clonotype turned up many times. The chain has TRBV25-1 and TRBJ2-5; unclear D gene. The CDR3 has 12 residues. The germline V and J ends were trimmed by 4 bases and 5 bases, with 8 bases remaining between them. The germline V gene encodes CDR1 MGHDK and CDR2 SYGVNS. CDR3 bases: TGTGCCAGCAGTGCCAGTATGGAGACCCAGTACTTC. It translates to CASSASMETQYF.

This clonotype was detected only a few times. The genes are TRBV7-2 and TRBJ2-1, with TRBD2 identical over 9 bases. The junction had 5 bases not matched to a gene; V was cut back by 6 bases and J by 5 bases. The CDR3 loop spans 14 amino acids. Germline-derived CDR1 and CDR2 are SGHTA and FQGNSA. The CDR3 is CASSKLAGDNEQFF. Written as DNA, the CDR3 is TGTGCCAGCAGTAAGTTAGCGGGGGACAATGAGCAGTTCTTC.

In this sample, this clonotype turned up a few times. The rearrangement links TRBV6-5 to TRBJ2-2; 8 bases map to TRBD1. The CDR3 contains 14 residues. Germline V gene data show CDR1 as MNHEY and CDR2 as SVGAGI. V lost 8 bases, J lost 2 bases, and 4 bases stayed unmatched. Here the CDR3 reads CASPGQGNTGELFF. DNA for the CDR3: TGTGCCAGCCCCGGACAGGGCAACACCGGGGAGCTGTTTTTT.

In its sample, this clonotype was seen many times. The V gene is TRBV19, the J gene TRBJ1-5; 10 positions agree with TRBD1. With 0 bases clipped from V and 6 bases from J, the junction kept 2 bases outside the gene matches. CDR3 size: 15 residues. Germline V CDR1 and CDR2: LNHDA, SQIVND (reference sequence). This CDR3 is CASSIEGTGVQPQHF. CDR3 nucleotide sequence: TGTGCCAGTAGTATAGAGGGGACAGGGGTTCAGCCCCAGCATTTT.

This clonotype was seen ten or more times. The rearrangement joins TRBV20-1 to TRBJ1-1, with D possibly TRBD1 on 5 matching bases. Germline V gives CDR1 DFQATT, CDR2 SNEGSKA (reference sequence). V lost 6 bases and J 0 bases, leaving 11 bases between the germline ends. This CDR3 is built from 13 residues. The CDR3 here is CSAPGQLNTEAFF. The DNA of the CDR3 is TGCAGTGCCCCGGGGCAGCTGAACACTGAAGCTTTCTTT.

This clonotype was counted only a few times. V is TRBV12-3 or TRBV12-4 and J is TRBJ2-5; D is possibly TRBD1 (6 bases). The CDR3 has 17 residues. Trimming pared 1 base from V and 4 bases from J, leaving 19 bases between. CDR3 sequence: CASSLVLGRGPVETQYF. As DNA, the CDR3 is TGTGCCAGCAGTTTAGTTCTCGGCAGGGGACCGGTAGAGACCCAGTACTTC.

This clonotype was recorded at least ten times. The V gene is TRBV4-2, the J gene TRBJ1-1; no firm D call. The germline CDR1 and CDR2 sequences are LGHNA and YNFKEQ. V was pared by 4 bases and J by 3 bases, with 15 bases between. The length of the CDR3 is 15 residues. CDR3 loop: CASSPTDSGDTEAFF. In DNA, the CDR3 is TGTGCCAGCAGCCCGACCGATAGTGGAGACACTGAAGCTTTCTTT.

The chain couples TRBV15 to TRBJ2-3; 10 positions agree with TRBD2. The V and J ends lost 4 bases and 5 bases, in that order; junction bases with no gene match: 3. Germline V gene sequence: CDR1 LNHNV, CDR2 YYDKDF (reference sequence). The length of the CDR3 is 14 residues. The DNA for the CDR3 is TGTGCCACCAGCACTAGCGGGGGAGGAGATACGCAGTATTTT. The encoded protein is CATSTSGGGDTQYF. The variable domain in full, completed from reference TRBV15 and TRBJ2-3, reads DAMVIQNPRYQVTQFGKPVTLSCSQTLNHNVMYWYQQKSSQAPKLLFHYYDKDFNNEADTPDNFQSRRPNTSFCFLDIRSPGLGDTAMYLCATSTSGGGDTQYFGPGTRLTVL.

This chain joins TRBV20-1 and TRBJ2-3, with 11 bases identical to TRBD2. Germline values: CDR1 DFQATT, CDR2 SNEGSKA (reference sequence). J was trimmed by 4 bases and V by 5 bases; bases with no gene match: 8. The CDR3 length is 15 residues. CDR3 coding DNA: TGCAGTGCTGGAGCTCTAGCGGGGGGCCCAGATACGCAGTATTTT. Its protein is CSAGALAGGPDTQYF.

V and J are TRBV13 and TRBJ2-7; TRBD2 matches 8 bases. Trimming removed 4 bases from V and 5 bases from J; junction bases left unmatched: 10. The CDR3 runs 15 residues. Germline loops: CDR1 PRHDT, CDR2 FYEKMQ (reference sequence). The CDR3 DNA reads TGTGCCAGCAGCTCATCGGGGGGGGGTCGGCACGAGCAGTACTTC. Its translation is CASSSSGGGRHEQYF.

This clonotype was found a few times. This chain links TRBV6-1 with TRBJ1-6; TRBD1 might be the D (6 bases). Trimming cost V 10 bases and J 8 bases, with 18 bases left between them. This CDR3 comprises 14 residues. The germline CDR1 and CDR2 sequences are MNHNS and SASEGT. CDR3 region: CATQIGQRDSPLHF. The CDR3 nucleotides are TGTGCCACCCAGATCGGACAGAGGGATTCACCCCTCCACTTT.

This clonotype was recorded many times. V is TRBV3-1 and J is TRBJ1-5, with a weak D call TRBD1 (5 bases). CDR3 size: 15 residues. V lost 3 bases to trimming and J lost 0 bases, with 9 bases between them. Germline values: CDR1 LGHDT, CDR2 YNNKEL (reference sequence). CDR3 sequence reads: CASSQGLYSNQPQHF. In DNA form, the CDR3 reads TGTGCCAGCAGCCAGGGACTGTATAGCAATCAGCCCCAGCATTTT.

This clonotype was seen only a few times. V is TRBV7-8 and J is TRBJ1-5; 7 positions agree with TRBD1. The CDR3 spans 14 residues. Germline trimming cut 3 bases from V and 3 bases from J; bases unmatched to any gene: 2. Per germline, CDR1 SGHVS and CDR2 FQNEAQ. CDR3 in amino acids: CASSFGQVNQPQHF. DNA for the CDR3: TGTGCCAGCAGCTTCGGACAGGTCAATCAGCCCCAGCATTTT.

This clonotype was counted between two and nine times. The gene calls are TRBV12-3 or TRBV12-4 and TRBJ2-7; 9 bases match TRBD2. This CDR3 has 14 amino acids. The V and J ends lost 4 bases and 4 bases, in that order; junction bases with no gene match: 5. In DNA form, the CDR3 reads TGTGCCAGCAGTTGGGCGGGGGGGGTTTACGAGCAGTACTTC. Protein product: CASSWAGGVYEQYF.